This TCR beta chain was captured by sequencing in a study of blood T cell repertoires in COVID-19. Study as a whole: The study counted Cohort 3 donors as recovered given two negative PCRs, clearance, or symptom resolution. Whether acute or convalescent, the COVID-19 samples came from the United States, Italy and Spain.

Participants' reported clinical history set cohort assignment. The CDR3 consists of 13 residues. J lost 5 bases, V lost 2 bases, and 2 bases had no gene match. CDR1 is MNHEY and CDR2 is SVGAGI in the germline V gene. Generated by immunoSEQ multiplex PCR, the TCRdb table keeps only in-frame clones and is missing some. In the table there are some 160,000 clones, about 80% of which are singletons. Sequenced: PBMCs or T cells enriched from blood (not recorded which). This chain joins TRBV6-5 and TRBJ2-7; 8 positions match TRBD1. The source of this sequence is a woman between 65 and 79 years old in a cohort exposed to, infected with or recovered from COVID-19 (not recorded which). DNA for the CDR3: TGTGCCAGCAGTTACGACAGGGGCCACGAGCAGTACTTC. This sequence encodes CASSYDRGHEQYF.